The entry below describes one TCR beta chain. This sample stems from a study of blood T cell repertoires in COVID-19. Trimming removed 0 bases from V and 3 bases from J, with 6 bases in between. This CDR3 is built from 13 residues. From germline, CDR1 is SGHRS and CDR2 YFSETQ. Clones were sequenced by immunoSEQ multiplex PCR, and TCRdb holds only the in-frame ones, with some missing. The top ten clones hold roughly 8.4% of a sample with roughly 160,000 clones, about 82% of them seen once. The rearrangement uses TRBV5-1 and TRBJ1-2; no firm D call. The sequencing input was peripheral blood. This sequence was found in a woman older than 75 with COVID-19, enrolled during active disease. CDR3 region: CASSLDGDYGYTF. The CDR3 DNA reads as TGCGCCAGCAGCTTGGACGGGGACTATGGCTACACCTTC.